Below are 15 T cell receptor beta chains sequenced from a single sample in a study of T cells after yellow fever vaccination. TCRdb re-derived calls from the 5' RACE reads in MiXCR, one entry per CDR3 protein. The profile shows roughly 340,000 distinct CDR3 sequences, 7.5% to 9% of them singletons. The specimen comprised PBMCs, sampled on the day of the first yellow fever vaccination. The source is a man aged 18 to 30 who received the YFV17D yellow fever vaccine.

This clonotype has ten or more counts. CDR3 protein: CSALAGGIGELFF. CDR3 bases: TGCAGCGCCTTAGCGGGGGGAATCGGGGAGCTGTTTTTT. This chain connects TRBV29-1 to TRBJ2-2; 10 bases match TRBD2. V trimming: 7 bases; J trimming: 7 bases; junction bases outside the gene matches: 6. The CDR3 is 13 amino acids. Germline loops: CDR1 SQVTM, CDR2 ANQGSEA.

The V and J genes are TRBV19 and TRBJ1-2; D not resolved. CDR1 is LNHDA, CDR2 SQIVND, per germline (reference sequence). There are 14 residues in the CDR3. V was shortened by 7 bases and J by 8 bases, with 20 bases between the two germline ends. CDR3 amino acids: CASTVPSGYVGYTF. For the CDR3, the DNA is TGTGCCAGTACGGTGCCCTCGGGGTATGTCGGCTACACCTTC.

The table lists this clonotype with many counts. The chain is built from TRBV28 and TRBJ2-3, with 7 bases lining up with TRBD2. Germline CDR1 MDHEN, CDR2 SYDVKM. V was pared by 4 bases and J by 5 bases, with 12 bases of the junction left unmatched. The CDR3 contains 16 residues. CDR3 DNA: TGTGCCAGCAGTTCCCCTAGTCGCTCGGGAGGAGATACGCAGTATTTT. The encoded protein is CASSSPSRSGGDTQYF.

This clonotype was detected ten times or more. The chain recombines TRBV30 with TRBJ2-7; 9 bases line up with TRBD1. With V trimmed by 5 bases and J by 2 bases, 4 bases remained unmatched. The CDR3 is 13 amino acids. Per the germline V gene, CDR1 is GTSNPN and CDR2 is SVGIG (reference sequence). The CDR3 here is CAWATGGPYEQYF. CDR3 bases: TGTGCCTGGGCGACAGGGGGGCCCTACGAGCAGTACTTC.

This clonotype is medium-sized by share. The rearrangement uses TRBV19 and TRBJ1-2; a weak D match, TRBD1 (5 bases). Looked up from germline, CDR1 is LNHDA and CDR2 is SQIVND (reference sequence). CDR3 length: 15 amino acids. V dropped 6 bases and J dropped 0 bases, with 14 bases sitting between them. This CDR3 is CASRMFQGANYGYTF. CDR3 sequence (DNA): TGTGCCAGTAGAATGTTCCAGGGAGCTAACTATGGCTACACCTTC.

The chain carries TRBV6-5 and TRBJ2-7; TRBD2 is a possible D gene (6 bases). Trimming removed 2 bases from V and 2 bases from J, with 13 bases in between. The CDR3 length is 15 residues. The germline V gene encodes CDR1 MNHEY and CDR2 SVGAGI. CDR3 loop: CASSYAPGVPYEQYV. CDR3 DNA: TGTGCCAGCAGTTACGCCCCGGGGGTCCCCTACGAGCAGTACGTC.

The CDR3: CASSPTDRYGYTF. CDR3 bases: TGTGCCAGCTCACCGACAGACCGCTATGGCTACACCTTC. This chain connects TRBV18 to TRBJ1-2; a weak D match, TRBD1 (5 bases). V lost 3 bases and J lost 4, with 9 bases in between. This CDR3 comprises 13 residues. In germline, CDR1 is KGHSH, CDR2 LQKENI.

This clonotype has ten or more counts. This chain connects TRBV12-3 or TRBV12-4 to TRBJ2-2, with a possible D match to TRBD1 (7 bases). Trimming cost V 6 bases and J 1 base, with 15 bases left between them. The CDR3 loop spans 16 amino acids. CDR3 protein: CASRLRGTVNTGELFF. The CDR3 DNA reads TGTGCCAGCAGGCTTCGGGGGACAGTGAACACCGGGGAGCTGTTTTTT.

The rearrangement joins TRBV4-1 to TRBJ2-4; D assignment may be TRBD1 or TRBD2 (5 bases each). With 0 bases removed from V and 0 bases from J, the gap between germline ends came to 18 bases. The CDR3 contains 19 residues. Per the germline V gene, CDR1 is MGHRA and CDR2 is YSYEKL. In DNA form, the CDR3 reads TGCGCCAGCAGCCAAGATCCGCCAGGGAGCCGTCTAGCCAAAAACATTCAGTACTTC. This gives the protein CASSQDPPGSRLAKNIQYF.

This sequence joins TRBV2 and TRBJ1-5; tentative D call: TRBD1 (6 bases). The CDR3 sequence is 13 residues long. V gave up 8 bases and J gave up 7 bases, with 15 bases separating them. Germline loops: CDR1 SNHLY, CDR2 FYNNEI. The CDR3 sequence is CASHPTGHQPQHF. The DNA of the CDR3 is TGTGCCAGCCATCCGACAGGTCACCAGCCCCAGCATTTT.

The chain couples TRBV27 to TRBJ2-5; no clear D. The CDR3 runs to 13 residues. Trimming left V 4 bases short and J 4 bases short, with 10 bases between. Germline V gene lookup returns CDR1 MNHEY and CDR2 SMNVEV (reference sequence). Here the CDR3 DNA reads TGTGCCAGCAGTTCGGTGGTGACAGAGACCCAGTACTTC. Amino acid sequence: CASSSVVTETQYF.

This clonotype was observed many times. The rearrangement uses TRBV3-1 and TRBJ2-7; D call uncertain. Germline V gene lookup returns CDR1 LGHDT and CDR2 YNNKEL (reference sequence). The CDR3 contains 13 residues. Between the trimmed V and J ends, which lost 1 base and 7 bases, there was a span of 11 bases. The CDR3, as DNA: TGTGCCAGCAGCCAAGTAAGAGGCGTTGAGCAGTACGTC. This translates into CASSQVRGVEQYV.

The CDR3, as DNA: TGTGCCAGCAGTGACTCGACTAGCGCCGGGGAGCTGTTTTTT. Translated: CASSDSTSAGELFF. The chain links TRBV6-4 to TRBJ2-2, with 8 nucleotides matching TRBD2. The CDR3 contains 14 residues. Trimming removed 0 bases from V and 6 bases from J; junction bases left unmatched: 0. Per the germline V gene, CDR1 is MRHNA and CDR2 is SNTAGT.

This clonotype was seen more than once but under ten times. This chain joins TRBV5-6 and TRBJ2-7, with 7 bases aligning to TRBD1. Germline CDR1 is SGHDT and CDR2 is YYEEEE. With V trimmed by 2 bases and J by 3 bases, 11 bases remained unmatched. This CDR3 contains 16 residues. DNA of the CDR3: TGTGCCAGCAGCTTCGTCGGGACAGCCCCTGGCTACGAGCAGTACGTC. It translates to CASSFVGTAPGYEQYV.

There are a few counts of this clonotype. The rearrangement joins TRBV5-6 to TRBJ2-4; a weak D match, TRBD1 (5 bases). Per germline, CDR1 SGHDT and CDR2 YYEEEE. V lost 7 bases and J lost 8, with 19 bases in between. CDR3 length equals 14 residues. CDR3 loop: CASRPGQGRDIQYF. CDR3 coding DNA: TGTGCCAGCCGCCCCGGGCAGGGAAGGGACATTCAGTACTTC.